The 23 T cell receptor beta chains below all came from one sample that was sequenced in a study of control samples from healthy donors and cancer patients. The repertoire was sequenced with immunoSEQ multiplex PCR; TCRdb's copy has only in-frame clones and lacks some. The data hold roughly 76,000 clones, with approximately 94% observed a single time. Sequencing was carried out using blood. Receptors originate from a woman in her late teens or twenties in good health.

The chain recombines TRBV7-6 with TRBJ2-1; 9 nucleotides align to TRBD1. From germline, CDR1 is SGHVS and CDR2 FNYEAQ. The V and J ends lost 1 base and 8 bases, in that order; junction bases with no gene match: 6. The CDR3 runs to 15 residues. DNA of the CDR3: TGTGCCAGCAGCTTAGTAACAGGGGGCGGGCATGAGCAGTTCTTC. This encodes CASSLVTGGGHEQFF.

The V gene is TRBV19, the J gene TRBJ1-3; 8 nucleotides match TRBD1. The germline V gene encodes CDR1 LNHDA and CDR2 SQIVND (reference sequence). Unmatched junction bases numbered 4, after V lost 9 bases and J lost 0 bases. This CDR3 comprises 14 residues. The CDR3 spells CASTQGDSGNTIYF. As DNA, the CDR3 is TGTGCCAGCACACAGGGGGACTCTGGAAACACCATATATTTT. The variable domain in full, completed from reference TRBV19 and TRBJ1-3, reads DGGITQSPKYLFRKEGQNVTLSCEQNLNHDAMYWYRQDPGQGLRLIYYSQIVNDFQKGDIAEGYSVSREKKESFPLTVTSAQKNPTAFYLCASTQGDSGNTIYFGEGSWLTVV.

This sequence joins TRBV5-4 and TRBJ2-7; the D gene is possibly TRBD2 (5 bases). Germline-derived CDR1 and CDR2 are SGHNT and YYREEE (reference sequence). Trimming cost V 1 base and J 7 bases, with 15 bases left between them. This CDR3 contains 14 residues. The CDR3 DNA sequence: TGTGCCAGCAGCTTGACTAGAGCCCAAGGGGAGCAGTACTTC. Protein sequence: CASSLTRAQGEQYF.

The chain recombines TRBV28 with TRBJ2-3; 13 bases fit TRBD2. V lost 5 bases to trimming and J lost 3 bases; unmatched junction nucleotides: 5. Germline V gene data show CDR1 as MDHEN and CDR2 as SYDVKM. CDR3 size: 16 residues. CDR3 loop: CASSQTSGRATDTQYF. The CDR3 DNA sequence: TGTGCCAGCAGTCAAACTAGCGGGAGGGCTACAGATACGCAGTATTTT.

The J gene is TRBJ2-1, the V gene TRBV11-3; D ambiguous. This CDR3 region has 12 residues. Trimming left V 6 bases short and J 10 bases short, with 13 bases between. Germline V lookup: CDR1 SGHNT, CDR2 YENEEA. The CDR3 is CASSPNREEQFF. The CDR3 nucleotides read TGTGCCAGCAGTCCTAATAGAGAGGAGCAGTTCTTC.

This clone was counted once. The V and J genes are TRBV3-1 (or the pseudogene TRBV3-2) and TRBJ1-3, with no clear D. This CDR3 has 14 amino acids. V was trimmed by 3 bases and J by 2 bases, leaving 8 bases between them. The germline gives CDR1 LGHDT, CDR2 YNNKEL (reference sequence). The CDR3 is CASSHRSPGNTIYF. In DNA form, the CDR3 reads TGTGCCAGCAGCCACAGAAGTCCTGGAAACACCATATATTTT.

The gene calls are TRBV6-6 and TRBJ2-1; TRBD1 agrees at 7 bases. Per germline, CDR1 MNHNY and CDR2 SVGAGI (reference sequence). J gave up 10 bases and V 4 bases, and 7 bases lay outside the gene matches. The CDR3 consists of 13 residues. CDR3 DNA sequence: TGTGCCAGCAGTTCGATAGAACAGGGGGAGCAGTTCTTC. It is translated as CASSSIEQGEQFF.

This chain connects TRBV29-1 to TRBJ2-7, with a tentative D call TRBD1 (5 bases). The germline gives CDR1 SQVTM, CDR2 ANQGSEA. V shed 4 bases and J shed 3 bases, with 7 bases lying between them. The CDR3 runs 11 residues. DNA of the CDR3: TGCAGCGTTGGGGGCCACTACGAGCAGTACTTC. It translates to CSVGGHYEQYF.

This rearrangement joins TRBV14 to TRBJ2-1; 9 bases match TRBD2. Germline V gene data show CDR1 as SGHDN and CDR2 as FVKESK. Germline trimming cut 0 bases from V and 7 bases from J; bases unmatched to any gene: 4. The CDR3 consists of 15 residues. The CDR3 nucleotides read TGTGCCAGCAGCCAAGACCTAGCGGGGATTAATGAGCAGTTCTTC. This sequence encodes CASSQDLAGINEQFF. The full variable domain, with the rest looked up from reference TRBV14 and TRBJ2-1, is EAGVTQFPSHSVIEKGQTVTLRCDPISGHDNLYWYRRVMGKEIKFLLHFVKESKQDESGMPNNRFLAERTGGTYSTLKVQPAELEDSGVYFCASSQDLAGINEQFFGPGTRLTVL.

CDR3 sequence: CASSQGGLPFF. CDR3 coding DNA: TGTGCCAGCAGCCAAGGTGGACTACCGTTCTTC. V is TRBV14 and J is TRBJ2-1, with D possibly being TRBD2 (6 bases). Germline CDR1 SGHDN, CDR2 FVKESK. The CDR3 is 11 amino acids. Trimming took off 1 base at V and 15 bases at J, with 10 bases between the two ends.

The DNA for the CDR3 is TGTGCCAGCAGTTACTCACTCCAGTACGAGCAGTACTTC. As protein: CASSYSLQYEQYF. The rearrangement links TRBV6-5 to TRBJ2-7; D is ambiguous. The CDR3 is made up of 13 amino acids. V shed 0 bases and J shed 4 bases, with 7 bases lying between them. Germline CDR1 reads MNHEY; CDR2 reads SVGAGI.

In DNA form, the CDR3 reads TGTGCCAGCAGTTTATGGTCTGGGACAGGGATATTTTACGAGCAGTACTTC. Amino acid sequence: CASSLWSGTGIFYEQYF. J is TRBJ2-7 and V is TRBV28; 9 bases line up with TRBD1. The trim removed 0 bases at V and 4 bases at J, leaving 10 bases unmatched. Germline V gives CDR1 MDHEN, CDR2 SYDVKM. There are 17 residues in the CDR3.

The CDR3 loop reads CSVKQGMNTEAFF. Here the CDR3 DNA reads TGCAGCGTGAAACAGGGGATGAACACTGAAGCTTTCTTT. V usage is TRBV29-1 and J usage is TRBJ1-1, with TRBD1 matching 7 bases. V shed 6 bases, J shed 0 bases, and the junction held 4 bases outside the gene matches. CDR1 is SQVTM, CDR2 ANQGSEA, per germline. This CDR3 comprises 13 residues. Full variable domain (rest looked up from reference TRBV29-1 and TRBJ1-1): SAVISQKPSRDICQRGTSLTIQCQVDSQVTMMFWYRQQPGQSLTLIATANQGSEATYESGFVIDKFPISRPNLTFSTLTVSNMSPEDSSIYLCSVKQGMNTEAFFGQGTRLTVV.

The chain recombines TRBV6-5 with TRBJ1-4; TRBD1 matches at 7 bases. The CDR3 loop spans 14 amino acids. Germline loops: CDR1 MNHEY, CDR2 SVGAGI. The ends lost 8 bases at V and 8 bases at J; junction bases unmatched: 11. The CDR3 region has the DNA TGTGCCAGCGCCGCAGGGACAGAGGGGGAAAAACTGTTTTTT. The encoded protein is CASAAGTEGEKLFF.

This chain links TRBV6-5 with TRBJ2-3, with TRBD2 identical over 10 bases. V lost 7 bases and J lost 4; bases outside the gene matches: 8. This CDR3 is 15 amino acids long. Germline CDR1 is MNHEY and CDR2 is SVGAGI. The CDR3 loop reads CASNPSGSRADTQYF. As DNA, the CDR3 is TGTGCCAGCAATCCTAGCGGGAGTAGGGCAGATACGCAGTATTTT.

The rearrangement links TRBV2 to TRBJ1-5; D is undetermined. This CDR3 is built from 16 residues. V shed 1 base and J shed 0 bases, with 10 bases lying between them. From germline, CDR1 is SNHLY and CDR2 FYNNEI. The CDR3 sequence is CASSEGRAVSNQPQHF. The CDR3 DNA reads as TGTGCCAGCAGTGAAGGTCGGGCGGTTAGCAATCAGCCCCAGCATTTT.

The chain couples TRBV7-6 to TRBJ2-7; 7 bases line up with TRBD1. The CDR3 extends over 15 amino acids. V dropped 5 bases and J dropped 4; count of bases not matched to a gene: 11. Germline V gene sequence: CDR1 SGHVS, CDR2 FNYEAQ. The CDR3 region has the DNA TGTGCCAGCAGCGGACGCCGACAGGGAGAATACGAGCAGTACTTC. It specifies CASSGRRQGEYEQYF.

The chain employs TRBV5-6 and TRBJ1-3; 7 nucleotides align to TRBD1. V was clipped by 1 base and J by 0 bases; unmatched bases: 1. Germline CDR1 and CDR2: SGHDT and YYEEEE. The CDR3 consists of 15 residues. The CDR3 here is CASSLTGVSGNTIYF. CDR3 nucleotides: TGTGCCAGCAGCTTGACAGGGGTCTCTGGAAACACCATATATTTT.

The rearrangement joins TRBV18 to TRBJ1-5; D may be TRBD1 (6 bases). Germline V gives CDR1 KGHSH, CDR2 LQKENI. V gave up 6 bases and J gave up 7 bases, with 16 bases separating them. The CDR3 totals 14 residues. The CDR3 nucleotides are TGTGCCAGCTCCCCAGGGGAGGTTAGGCAGCCCCAGCATTTT. Translation gives CASSPGEVRQPQHF.

CDR3 in amino acids: CASSRQDSNEKLFF. The CDR3 nucleotides are TGTGCCAGCAGCCGACAGGACTCTAATGAAAAACTGTTTTTT. The chain combines TRBV16 with TRBJ1-4, with TRBD1 as a possible D gene (6 bases). The V gene lost 4 bases and the J gene lost 3 bases, with 9 bases spanning the gap. CDR1 and CDR2 from the germline V gene are KGHSY and FQNENV. The CDR3 extends over 14 amino acids.

In its sample, this clone was seen once. V gene TRBV6-6 combines with J gene TRBJ1-2; 9 nucleotides match TRBD1. The CDR3 spans 11 residues. Germline CDR1 MNHNY, CDR2 SVGAGI (reference sequence). V lost 5 bases to trimming and J lost 11 bases; unmatched junction nucleotides: 3. This chain's CDR3 is CASSGTGSYTF. CDR3 in DNA: TGTGCCAGCAGTGGGACAGGGTCTTACACCTTC.

Concerning this clone itself: Germline is not matched at one junction end, which may reflect a read error. The chain couples TRBV28 to TRBJ2-7; D may be TRBD1 (6 bases). Germline V gene data show CDR1 as MDHEN and CDR2 as SYDVKM. The CDR3 spans 13 residues. DNA for the CDR3: TGTGCCAGCAGTCCAACTCCGACAGGCGAGGAGTACTTC. Amino acids: CASSPTPTGEEYF.

This rearrangement joins TRBV24-1 to TRBJ2-1; the D call may be TRBD1 or TRBD2 (5 bases each). Germline values: CDR1 KGHDR, CDR2 SFDVKD. CDR3 length: 11 residues. The V end lost 9 bases, the J end lost 7 bases, and 9 bases lay between the germline ends. The CDR3 DNA reads as TGTGCCACCCGCTGGGGGAATGAGCAGTTCTTC. Protein: CATRWGNEQFF.